What follows are 27 T cell receptor beta chains derived from one specimen sequenced in a study of blood T cell repertoires in COVID-19. Produced via immunoSEQ multiplex PCR; TCRdb's table is partial and in-frame only. The table includes 70,000 to 75,000 clones, about 86% detected once. Material: peripheral blood. The receptors here all came from a man in his 70s with acute or convalescent COVID-19.

This clone is a singleton in its sample. The rearrangement joins TRBV19 to TRBJ2-2; TRBD1 aligns across 8 bases. CDR1 and CDR2 from the germline V gene are LNHDA and SQIVND (reference sequence). With 3 bases clipped from V and 7 bases from J, the junction kept 7 bases outside the gene matches. This CDR3 spans 15 amino acids. The CDR3: CASSIPGGKSGELFF. Written as DNA, the CDR3 is TGTGCCAGTAGTATCCCAGGGGGCAAGAGCGGGGAGCTGTTTTTT.

The chain carries TRBV28 and TRBJ2-2; 9 bases map to TRBD1. The CDR3 has 15 residues. The V gene's germline CDR1 is MDHEN and CDR2 SYDVKM. The V gene end was trimmed by 7 bases and the J gene end by 5 bases; junction bases not matched to a gene: 8. For the CDR3, the DNA is TGTGCCAGCATCTTGGACAGGGGTGGAACCGGGGAGCTGTTTTTT. It codes for CASILDRGGTGELFF.

Within the sample, this clone is hyperexpanded (1% or more). The chain recombines TRBV4-2 with TRBJ1-5; tentative D call: TRBD1 (6 bases). The CDR3 is made up of 15 amino acids. The ends were cut back, 3 bases at V and 1 base at J, with 10 bases in the middle. Germline assignment: CDR1 LGHNA and CDR2 YNFKEQ. The CDR3, as DNA: TGTGCCAGCAGCCAGGGTACAGGGAGCAATCAGCCCCAGCATTTT. Protein sequence: CASSQGTGSNQPQHF.

This rearrangement joins TRBV3-1 (or the pseudogene TRBV3-2) to TRBJ1-1; 8 positions agree with TRBD1. Per germline, CDR1 LGHDT and CDR2 YNNKEL (reference sequence). CDR3 length equals 13 residues. The V segment lost 6 bases and the J segment 3 bases; nucleotides outside the gene matches: 3. This chain's CDR3 is CASRLQGDTEAFF. The CDR3 nucleotides read TGTGCCAGCAGACTACAGGGGGACACTGAAGCTTTCTTT.

The chain combines TRBV30 with TRBJ1-1, with D maybe TRBD1 (6 bases). V lost 4 bases and J 3 bases, leaving 18 bases between the germline ends. This CDR3 region has 15 residues. In germline, CDR1 is GTSNPN, CDR2 SVGIG (reference sequence). The CDR3 coding sequence is TGTGCCTGGACCCTGGGGAGGGGGTTAGACACTGAAGCTTTCTTT. It specifies CAWTLGRGLDTEAFF.

The chain carries TRBV29-1 and TRBJ1-1; TRBD1 matches 7 bases. This CDR3 is built from 13 residues. J was trimmed by 5 bases and V by 7 bases; bases with no gene match: 10. Germline CDR1 reads SQVTM; CDR2 reads ANQGSEA. The CDR3 nucleotides read TGCAGCGCTATAATAGGGGGCGGAACTGAAGCTTTCTTT. It translates to CSAIIGGGTEAFF.

The CDR3 loop reads CASSLSGTGGYEQYF. For the CDR3, the DNA is TGTGCCAGCAGCTTATCGGGTACCGGGGGCTACGAGCAGTACTTC. The rearrangement joins TRBV7-3 to TRBJ2-7; weak D call: TRBD2 (6 bases). This CDR3 has 15 residues. The V and J ends lost 2 bases and 3 bases respectively, with 14 bases between them. Per the germline V gene, CDR1 is SGHTA and CDR2 is FQGTGA.

V gene TRBV7-2 combines with J gene TRBJ1-1; TRBD1 matches 8 bases. Per the germline V gene, CDR1 is SGHTA and CDR2 is FQGNSA. The CDR3 is 15 residues long. V lost 5 bases, J lost 4 bases, and 9 bases stayed unmatched. The CDR3 protein is CASSLEGQAGTEAFF. The CDR3 region has the DNA TGTGCCAGCAGCCTCGAGGGACAGGCTGGCACTGAAGCTTTCTTT. The full variable domain, with the rest looked up from reference TRBV7-2 and TRBJ1-1, is GAGVSQSPSNKVTEKGKDVELRCDPISGHTALYWYRQSLGQGLEFLIYFQGNSAPDKSGLPSDRFSAERTGGSVSTLTIQRTQQEDSAVYLCASSLEGQAGTEAFFGQGTRLTVV.

This chain connects TRBV20-1 to TRBJ2-2; TRBD2 aligns across 9 bases. This CDR3 comprises 18 residues. Per germline, CDR1 DFQATT and CDR2 SNEGSKA (reference sequence). V shed 3 bases, J shed 4 bases, and the junction held 15 bases outside the gene matches. In DNA form, the CDR3 reads TGCAGTGCTAGTGTAGTAGCGGGAGTCGGGGGCGGCACCGGGGAGCTGTTTTTT. Its protein product is CSASVVAGVGGGTGELFF.

The J gene is TRBJ2-7, the V gene TRBV19; maybe TRBD1 (8 bases). The CDR3 totals 14 residues. From germline, CDR1 is LNHDA and CDR2 SQIVND (reference sequence). V was pared by 10 bases and J by 2 bases, with 18 bases between. The CDR3: CATSLTGGAYEQYF. The CDR3 DNA follows: TGTGCCACCTCACTAACAGGGGGGGCCTACGAGCAGTACTTC.

The V gene is TRBV6-5, the J gene TRBJ2-7, with 12 bases identical to TRBD2. The CDR3 runs to 16 residues. The junction had 6 bases not matched to a gene; V was cut back by 2 bases and J by 4 bases. CDR1 and CDR2 from the germline V gene are MNHEY and SVGAGI. The CDR3 nucleotides read TGTGCCAGCAGTTACCTGACTAGCGGGAGACGGTACGAGCAGTACTTC. Its protein product is CASSYLTSGRRYEQYF.

V and J are TRBV9 and TRBJ1-1; D is unresolved. CDR1 is SGDLS and CDR2 is YYNGEE in the germline V gene. The V gene lost 0 bases and the J gene lost 6 bases, with 9 bases spanning the gap. The CDR3 length is 13 residues. The CDR3 sequence: CASSVDTYPEAFF. Written as DNA, the CDR3 is TGTGCCAGCAGCGTAGACACATACCCTGAAGCTTTCTTT.

The chain recombines TRBV9 with TRBJ2-3, with TRBD2 matching over 9 bases. The CDR3 sequence is 15 residues long. Losses at the gene ends were 4 bases for V and 0 bases for J; bases not matched to a gene: 3. In germline, CDR1 is SGDLS, CDR2 YYNGEE. Here the CDR3 reads CASSSLAGSTDTQYF. The CDR3 region has the DNA TGTGCCAGCAGCTCCCTAGCGGGAAGCACAGATACGCAGTATTTT.

V usage is TRBV6-5 and J usage is TRBJ2-7; TRBD2 matches 10 bases. Germline CDR1 is MNHEY and CDR2 is SVGAGI. The CDR3 totals 15 residues. Unmatched junction bases numbered 5, after V lost 0 bases and J lost 6 bases. In DNA, the CDR3 is TGTGCCAGCAGTTACTCGGGGGGACTAGCGAGCGAGCAGTACTTC. This sequence encodes CASSYSGGLASEQYF.

The count of this clone is one. DNA for the CDR3: TGTGCCTGGAGTGGAAGCCCCACCGAAGAACTGTTTTTT. Translated, it gives CAWSGSPTEELFF. J is TRBJ1-4 and V is TRBV30, with D unresolved. In germline, CDR1 is GTSNPN, CDR2 SVGIG (reference sequence). V was cut by 1 base and J by 12 bases, with 15 bases left in between. The CDR3 has 13 residues.

This clone is a singleton in its sample. The chain recombines TRBV5-1 with TRBJ2-5, with 9 bases lining up with TRBD1. This CDR3 is 15 amino acids long. The junction had 8 bases not matched to a gene; V was cut back by 4 bases and J by 4 bases. CDR1 is SGHRS, CDR2 YFSETQ, per germline. DNA for the CDR3: TGCGCCAGCAGCCAGCAGACAGGGGGGTCAGAGACCCAGTACTTC. Its protein product is CASSQQTGGSETQYF.

The V call is TRBV28, the J call TRBJ1-5, with D possibly TRBD1 on 6 matching bases. Germline assignment: CDR1 MDHEN and CDR2 SYDVKM. The CDR3 totals 17 residues. V was cut by 7 bases and J by 0 bases, with 19 bases left in between. The CDR3 nucleotides are TGTGCCAGCACCGGAAGGACAGCTAGATATAGCAATCAGCCCCAGCATTTT. It codes for CASTGRTARYSNQPQHF.

CDR3 loop: CASRVRDSSYEQYF. DNA of the CDR3: TGTGCCAGCAGAGTCCGGGACAGCTCCTACGAGCAGTACTTC. This chain links TRBV28 with TRBJ2-7; the match to TRBD1 covers 7 bases. The V segment lost 6 bases and the J segment 0 bases; nucleotides outside the gene matches: 5. This CDR3 is 14 amino acids long. Per germline, CDR1 MDHEN and CDR2 SYDVKM.

This clone was observed a handful of times. The chain recombines TRBV30 with TRBJ1-2; D might be TRBD1 (6 bases). Germline V lookup: CDR1 GTSNPN, CDR2 SVGIG (reference sequence). This CDR3 is built from 13 residues. The germline V and J ends were trimmed by 2 bases and 10 bases, with 17 bases remaining between them. The CDR3 DNA follows: TGTGCCTGGAGTAGTCCTGGACAGTTCGTCTACACCTTC. This sequence encodes CAWSSPGQFVYTF.

This clone has a single count. The chain has TRBV28 and TRBJ1-1; D is ambiguous. The V end was cut by 1 base, the J end by 1 base, with 7 bases between. The CDR3 totals 14 residues. Germline CDR1 is MDHEN and CDR2 is SYDVKM. In DNA, the CDR3 is TGTGCCAGCAGTTTATCAGCGCCGAACACTGAAGCTTTCTTT. Translating gives CASSLSAPNTEAFF.

The genes are TRBV27 and TRBJ2-5, with D possibly being TRBD2 (6 bases). Germline V gives CDR1 MNHEY, CDR2 SMNVEV (reference sequence). This CDR3 is 15 amino acids long. V gave up 6 bases and J gave up 5 bases, with 19 bases separating them. The CDR3: CASSPNLGAGETQYF. In DNA, the CDR3 is TGTGCCAGCAGCCCAAATCTTGGAGCGGGTGAGACCCAGTACTTC.

This clone occurred a few times. The CDR3 sequence is CASSPRGTGEAFF. In DNA form, the CDR3 reads TGTGCCAGCAGCCCTCGAGGGACAGGGGAAGCTTTCTTT. The rearrangement uses TRBV6-6 and TRBJ1-1, with 9 bases matching TRBD1. CDR1 is MNHNY and CDR2 is SVGAGI in the germline V gene (reference sequence). The CDR3 runs to 13 residues. V trimming: 6 bases; J trimming: 8 bases; junction bases outside the gene matches: 7.

The rearrangement joins TRBV11-2 to TRBJ2-1, with 9 bases that match TRBD2. V shed 3 bases and J 8 bases; nucleotides not matched to a gene: 11. The CDR3 extends over 16 amino acids. Germline loops: CDR1 SGHAT, CDR2 FQNNGV. The CDR3 is CASSFASGITMDEQFF. The CDR3 coding sequence is TGTGCCAGCAGCTTTGCTAGCGGGATTACTATGGATGAGCAGTTCTTC. The whole variable domain, filled in from reference TRBV11-2 and TRBJ2-1, reads EAGVAQSPRYKIIEKRQSVAFWCNPISGHATLYWYQQILGQGPKLLIQFQNNGVVDDSQLPKDRFSAERLKGVDSTLKIQPAKLEDSAVYLCASSFASGITMDEQFFGPGTRLTVL.

This clone was recorded only once. This chain connects TRBV2 to TRBJ1-6; no clear D gene. Germline loops: CDR1 SNHLY, CDR2 FYNNEI. The CDR3 sequence is 16 residues long. The V and J ends lost 3 bases and 0 bases respectively, with 9 bases between them. CDR3 region: CASSEEQSSYNSPLHF. The CDR3 bases are TGTGCCAGCAGTGAGGAACAGAGCTCCTATAATTCACCCCTCCACTTT.

This chain connects TRBV7-3 to TRBJ1-1, with D maybe TRBD1 (6 bases). The CDR3 has 16 amino acids. Per the germline V gene, CDR1 is SGHTA and CDR2 is FQGTGA. V dropped 1 base and J dropped 2 bases, with 14 bases sitting between them. The CDR3 bases are TGTGCCAGCAGCTTAATCGGGGGGCGCCTCAACACTGAAGCTTTCTTT. Its protein product is CASSLIGGRLNTEAFF.

This clone was picked up a small number of times. This chain connects TRBV18 to TRBJ2-5, with 13 bases matching TRBD2. V lost 5 bases, J lost 7 bases, and 7 bases stayed unmatched. Germline V gives CDR1 KGHSH, CDR2 LQKENI. The CDR3 runs to 15 residues. In DNA form, the CDR3 reads TGTGCCAGCTCATTAGGACTAGCGGGAGATGGGACCCAGTACTTC. This codes for CASSLGLAGDGTQYF.

The V and J genes are TRBV6-1 and TRBJ2-7; 9 bases fit TRBD2. V gave up 2 bases and J gave up 3 bases; unmatched junction bases: 2. Germline CDR1 MNHNS, CDR2 SASEGT. The length of the CDR3 is 14 residues. CDR3 coding DNA: TGTGCCAGCAGTGAACGAGCGGGGGGCTACGAGCAGTACTTC. Translating gives CASSERAGGYEQYF.